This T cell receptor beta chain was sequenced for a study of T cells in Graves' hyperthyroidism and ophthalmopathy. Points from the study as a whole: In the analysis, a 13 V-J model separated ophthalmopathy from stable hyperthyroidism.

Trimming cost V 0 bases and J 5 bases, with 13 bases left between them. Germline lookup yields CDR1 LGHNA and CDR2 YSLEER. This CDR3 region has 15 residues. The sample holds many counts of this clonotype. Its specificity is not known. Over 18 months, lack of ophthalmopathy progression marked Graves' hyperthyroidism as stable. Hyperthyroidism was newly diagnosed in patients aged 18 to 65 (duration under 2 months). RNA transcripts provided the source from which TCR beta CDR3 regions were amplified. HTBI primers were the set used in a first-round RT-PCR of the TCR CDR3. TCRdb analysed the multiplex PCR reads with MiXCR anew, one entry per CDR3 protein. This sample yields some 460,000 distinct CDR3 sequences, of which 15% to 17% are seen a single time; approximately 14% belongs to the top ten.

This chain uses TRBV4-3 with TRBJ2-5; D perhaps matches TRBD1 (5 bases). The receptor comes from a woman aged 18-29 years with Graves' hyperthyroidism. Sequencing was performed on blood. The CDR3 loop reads CASSQDMTASETQYF. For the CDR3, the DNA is TGCGCCAGCAGCCAAGATATGACAGCCTCGGAGACCCAGTACTTC.